This T cell receptor (beta chain) was retrieved from a study of shared clonotypes between healthy human individuals. With 5 bases clipped from V and 4 bases from J, the junction kept 7 bases outside the gene matches. The CDR3 covers 16 residues. From germline, CDR1 is MDHEN and CDR2 SYDVKM. Sequenced by immunoSEQ multiplex PCR; TCRdb stores in-frame clones only, minus some. The table lists millions of clones, around nine tenths of them singletons. The sequencing input was naive CD4+ T cells sorted from blood. Indicated subset: CD45RA+ positively selected. The genes are TRBV28 and TRBJ2-6; 8 positions match TRBD2. This clonotype was sampled from a man aged 18 to 29 in good health. The CDR3 coding sequence is TGTGCCAGCAGTCCCGGGACTAGTGCCGGGGCCAACGTCCTGACTTTC. Its protein product is CASSPGTSAGANVLTF.